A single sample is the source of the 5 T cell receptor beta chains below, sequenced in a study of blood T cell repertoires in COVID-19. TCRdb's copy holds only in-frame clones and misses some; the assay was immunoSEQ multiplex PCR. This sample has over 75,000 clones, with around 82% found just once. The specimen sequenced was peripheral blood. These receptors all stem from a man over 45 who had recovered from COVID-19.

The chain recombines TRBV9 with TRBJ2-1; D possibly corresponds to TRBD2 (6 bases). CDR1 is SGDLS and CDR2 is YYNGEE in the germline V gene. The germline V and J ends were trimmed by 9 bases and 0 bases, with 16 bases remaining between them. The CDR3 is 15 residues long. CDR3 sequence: CATSPGGTSYNEQFF. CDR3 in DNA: TGTGCCACCTCCCCGGGCGGGACCTCCTACAATGAGCAGTTCTTC.

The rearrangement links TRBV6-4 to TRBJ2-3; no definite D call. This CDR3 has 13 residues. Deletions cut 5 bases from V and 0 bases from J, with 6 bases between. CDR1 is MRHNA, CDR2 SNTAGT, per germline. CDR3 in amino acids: CASSYTSTDTQYF. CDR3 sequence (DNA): TGTGCCAGCAGTTATACTAGCACAGATACGCAGTATTTT.

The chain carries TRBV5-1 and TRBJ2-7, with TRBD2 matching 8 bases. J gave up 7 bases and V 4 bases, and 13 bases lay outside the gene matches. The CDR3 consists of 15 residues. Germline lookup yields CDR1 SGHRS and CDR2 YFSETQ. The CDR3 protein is CASSPIVAGGAEQYF. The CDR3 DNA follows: TGCGCCAGCAGCCCTATTGTGGCGGGAGGTGCGGAGCAGTACTTC.

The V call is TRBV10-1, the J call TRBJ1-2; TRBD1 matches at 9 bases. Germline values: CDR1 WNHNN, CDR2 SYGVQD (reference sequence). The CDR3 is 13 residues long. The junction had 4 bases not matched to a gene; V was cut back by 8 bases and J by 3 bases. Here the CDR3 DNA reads TGCGCCAGCTCGGGACAGGGCTACTATGGCTACACCTTC. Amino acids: CASSGQGYYGYTF.

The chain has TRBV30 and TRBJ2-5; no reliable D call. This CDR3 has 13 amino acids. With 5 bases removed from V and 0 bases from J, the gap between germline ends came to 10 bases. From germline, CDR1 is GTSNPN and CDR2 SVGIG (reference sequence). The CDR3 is CAWATVNQETQYF. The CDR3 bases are TGTGCCTGGGCGACTGTTAACCAAGAGACCCAGTACTTC.